Below, 7 T cell receptor beta chains from the same sample are listed, as sequenced in a study of blood T cell repertoires in COVID-19. Profiled with immunoSEQ multiplex PCR; TCRdb holds only in-frame clones, not every one. In the table there are roughly 74,000 clones, roughly 89% of which are singletons. The sequencing input was PBMCs or T cells enriched from blood (not recorded which). The receptors derive from a woman in her 50s with acute COVID-19.

The chain is built from TRBV7-3 and TRBJ1-2; possible D gene TRBD1, 6 bases. V was shortened by 1 base and J by 3 bases, with 12 bases between the two germline ends. Germline lookup yields CDR1 SGHTA and CDR2 FQGTGA. The CDR3 extends over 15 amino acids. The CDR3 region has the DNA TGTGCCAGCAGCTTAAGAGGGGGGGAGCACTATGGCTACACCTTC. This encodes CASSLRGGEHYGYTF. Full variable domain (missing parts from reference TRBV7-3 and TRBJ1-2): GAGVSQTPSNKVTEKGKYVELRCDPISGHTALYWYRQSLGQGPEFLIYFQGTGAADDSGLPNDRFFAVRPEGSVSTLKIQRTERGDSAVYLCASSLRGGEHYGYTFGSGTRLTVV.

CDR3 sequence: CASSGIGQGNQPQHF. CDR3 DNA: TGCGCCAGCAGTGGGATCGGACAGGGGAATCAGCCCCAGCATTTT. This chain uses TRBV10-2 with TRBJ1-5, with 9 nucleotides matching TRBD1. The V gene end was trimmed by 4 bases and the J gene end by 4 bases; junction bases not matched to a gene: 5. The CDR3 is 15 amino acids. Per the germline V gene, CDR1 is WSHSY and CDR2 is SAAADI.

Concerning this clone itself: Germline and junction disagree at one end, which may indicate a read error. The rearrangement joins TRBV5-4 to TRBJ2-6, with 10 bases fitting TRBD2. Germline CDR1 reads SGHNT; CDR2 reads YYREEE (reference sequence). CDR3 size: 17 residues. CDR3 nucleotides: TGTGCCAACAGCTTAGCGGGAGGCGGTTCTGGGGCCAACGTCCTGACTTTC. Its protein is CANSLAGGGSGANVLTF. Full variable domain (rest looked up from reference TRBV5-4 and TRBJ2-6): ETGVTQSPTHLIKTRGQQVTLRCSSQSGHNTVSWYQQALGQGPQFIFQYYREEENGRGNFPPRFSGLQFPNYSSELNVNALELDDSALYLCANSLAGGGSGANVLTFGAGSRLTVL.

The rearrangement links TRBV2 to TRBJ2-7; 9 bases fit TRBD1. Trimming removed 6 bases from V and 5 bases from J; junction bases left unmatched: 8. The germline V gene has CDR1 SNHLY and CDR2 FYNNEI. This CDR3 is built from 14 residues. The CDR3 region has the DNA TGTGCCAGCAGGGGGACAGGGTCTAGGGACGAGCAGTACTTC. Translating it yields CASRGTGSRDEQYF.

The chain recombines TRBV18 with TRBJ1-4; a possible D gene is TRBD1 (5 bases). Germline V lookup: CDR1 KGHSH, CDR2 LQKENI. CDR3 length: 14 amino acids. V was pared by 5 bases and J by 6 bases, with 13 bases between. This chain's CDR3 is CASSGGAGDEKLFF. The CDR3 DNA reads as TGTGCCAGCTCAGGCGGGGCCGGAGATGAAAAACTGTTTTTT.

The CDR3 DNA reads as TGTGCCAGCAGCCAAGGGGCGGGAGCGGGCACCGGGGAGCTGTTTTTT. Amino acid sequence: CASSQGAGAGTGELFF. The V and J genes are TRBV3-1 (or the pseudogene TRBV3-2) and TRBJ2-2; 7 nucleotides line up with TRBD2. The ends lost 1 base at V and 4 bases at J; junction bases unmatched: 6. The germline V gene encodes CDR1 LGHDT and CDR2 YNNKEL (reference sequence). CDR3 length equals 16 residues.

In its sample, this clone was seen once. V gene TRBV5-8 combines with J gene TRBJ1-1, with 7 bases fitting TRBD1. V was clipped by 5 bases and J by 3 bases; unmatched bases: 4. Germline values: CDR1 SGHTS, CDR2 YDEGEE. The CDR3 covers 13 residues. The CDR3 nucleotides are TGTGCCAGCAGGGGCAGGGGGTACACTGAAGCTTTCTTT. Translated: CASRGRGYTEAFF. Full variable domain (missing parts from reference TRBV5-8 and TRBJ1-1): EAGVTQSPTHLIKTRGQQATLRCSPISGHTSVYWYQQALGLGLQFLLWYDEGEERNRGNFPPRFSGRQFPNYSSELNVNALELEDSALYLCASRGRGYTEAFFGQGTRLTVV.